This TCR beta chain comes out of a study of shared clonotypes between healthy human individuals. Study-level information: Each donor's CD8 memory used one plate, CD8 naive two, each CD4 subset three.

An approximately 200 ng quantity of DNA, 30,000 to 35,000 T cell genomes, went into the sorted-subset replicate PCRs. Sequencing used immunoSEQ multiplex PCR; TCRdb keeps in-frame clones, though not all of them. Among some 2.3 million clones listed, over 90% were seen once. The CDR3 sequence is 14 residues long. V was clipped by 6 bases and J by 11 bases, with 20 bases between them. CDR1 MGHDK and CDR2 SYGVNS come from the germline V gene. The clonotype was recovered from a man aged 18 to 29 in good health. Some clones in this sample may be carry-over from other donors' samples. The J gene is TRBJ2-1, the V gene TRBV25-1, with a weak D call TRBD2 (5 bases). The sample taken for sequencing was naive CD4+ T cells from PBMCs. As for subset: CD45RA+ positively selected. CDR3 amino acids: CASRGSGPGIQQFF. CDR3 DNA sequence: TGTGCCAGCAGGGGGTCAGGCCCGGGAATACAGCAGTTCTTC.